This T cell receptor beta chain originates from a study of blood T cell repertoires in COVID-19. Study in general: From the United States, Italy and Spain came samples of acute and convalescent COVID-19. T cells, B-cell-depleted T cells, or PBMCs supplied cDNA or gDNA.

The CDR3 contains 14 residues. The V and J ends lost 2 bases and 8 bases respectively, with 10 bases between them. Germline loops: CDR1 SGHDN, CDR2 FVKESK. Profiling relied on immunoSEQ multiplex PCR, and the TCRdb table lists in-frame clones only, not all of them. The table has 200,000 to 250,000 clones, 80% to 95% seen once. In Seattle, patients joined the study during active infection and were tracked longitudinally. The sequence came from a man aged 55 to 70 with COVID-19, enrolled during active disease. The sequenced sample was peripheral blood. The chain combines TRBV14 with TRBJ1-6; D gene ambiguous. CDR3 nucleotide sequence: TGTGCCAGCAGCCAATTGGGGAGCGATTCACCCCTCCACTTT. This encodes CASSQLGSDSPLHF.